Listed here are 15 T cell receptor beta chains from one sample, sequenced in a study of T cells of healthy individuals. MiXCR, run by TCRdb on the 5' RACE reads, gives a single entry per CDR3 protein. The table lists about 82,000 distinct CDR3 sequences, about 5% of them singletons. These receptors were taken from a female donor in good health.

The chain has TRBV29-1 and TRBJ2-6; perhaps TRBD1 as D (7 bases). The CDR3 runs 17 residues. Deletions cut 2 bases from V and 2 bases from J, with 16 bases between. Per the germline V gene, CDR1 is SQVTM and CDR2 is ANQGSEA. The CDR3 is CSVEYRGRGAGANVLTF. The CDR3 DNA reads as TGCAGCGTTGAATACAGGGGTCGCGGGGCTGGGGCCAACGTCCTGACTTTC.

The DNA of the CDR3 is TGTGCCAGCAGCTTAGTTGCCACGGTACATGAGCAGTTCTTC. Translating gives CASSLVATVHEQFF. This chain links TRBV11-2 with TRBJ2-1, with no clear D. Germline loops: CDR1 SGHAT, CDR2 FQNNGV. The ends were cut back, 1 base at V and 8 bases at J, with 12 bases in the middle. The CDR3 spans 14 residues.

This chain links TRBV14 with TRBJ1-1; D is uncertain. CDR1 and CDR2 from the germline V gene are SGHDN and FVKESK. V was cut by 1 base and J by 3 bases, with 9 bases left in between. The CDR3 has 14 amino acids. The CDR3 region is CASSQVFGYTEAFF. The CDR3 nucleotides are TGTGCCAGCAGCCAAGTTTTCGGTTACACTGAAGCTTTCTTT.

The table lists this clonotype with a few counts. The V gene is TRBV9, the J gene TRBJ2-2; no reliable D call. The CDR3 has 14 amino acids. V was clipped by 3 bases and J by 4 bases, with 10 bases between them. CDR1 is SGDLS and CDR2 is YYNGEE in the germline V gene. Written as DNA, the CDR3 is TGTGCCAGCAGCGCCTCCCTTTTCACCGGGGAGCTGTTTTTT. Its translation: CASSASLFTGELFF.

The table lists this clonotype with a few counts. The chain combines TRBV7-4 with TRBJ1-2; TRBD1 might be the D (6 bases). Deletions cut 1 base from V and 4 bases from J, with 22 bases between. In germline, CDR1 is SGHVT, CDR2 SQSDAQ. The CDR3 contains 18 residues. For the CDR3, the DNA is TGTGCCAGCAGCTTAGTTCGGATTTTCGGACAGACCCTCTATGGCTACACCTTC. This sequence encodes CASSLVRIFGQTLYGYTF.

Many counts were recorded for this clonotype. The chain combines TRBV14 with TRBJ1-5, with 11 bases matching TRBD1. Per the germline V gene, CDR1 is SGHDN and CDR2 is FVKESK. The CDR3 has 16 amino acids. The trim removed 3 bases at V and 5 bases at J, leaving 6 bases unmatched. CDR3 bases: TGTGCCAGCAGCCATCTACCGGGACAGGGGGATCAGCCCCAGCATTTT. It yields the protein CASSHLPGQGDQPQHF.

This clonotype has a count of ten or more. The chain carries TRBV6-5 and TRBJ2-6, with TRBD2 matching 15 bases. This CDR3 comprises 20 residues. V lost 1 base and J lost 3; bases outside the gene matches: 7. Germline V gene data show CDR1 as MNHEY and CDR2 as SVGAGI. DNA for the CDR3: TGTGCCAGCAGTTACTGGCCGGGACTAGCGGGGGGCCTTGGGGCCAACGTCCTGACTTTC. This translates into CASSYWPGLAGGLGANVLTF.

J is TRBJ2-1 and V is TRBV2; 12 nucleotides line up with TRBD2. The CDR3 extends over 17 amino acids. The junction had 9 bases not matched to a gene; V was cut back by 0 bases and J by 9 bases. Germline-derived CDR1 and CDR2 are SNHLY and FYNNEI. The CDR3 spells CASSEARASGRAGEQFF. DNA for the CDR3: TGTGCCAGCAGTGAAGCGCGGGCTAGCGGGAGGGCCGGTGAGCAGTTCTTC.

This chain uses TRBV6-2 or TRBV6-3 with TRBJ2-1, with TRBD1 identical over 12 bases. CDR1 and CDR2 from the germline V gene are MNHEY and SVGEGT. CDR3 size: 22 residues. After removal of 6 bases from V and 1 base from J, the junction contained 22 bases not matched to a gene. The chain's CDR3 is CASSPLALRVGTGGRSYNEQFF. CDR3 DNA sequence: TGTGCCAGCAGCCCTCTGGCCCTACGAGTCGGGACAGGGGGCAGGTCCTACAATGAGCAGTTCTTC.

The table lists this clonotype with many counts. The CDR3 bases are TGTGCCAGCAGCTACAGCTCTGGAAACACCATATATTTT. Amino acid sequence: CASSYSSGNTIYF. This chain links TRBV5-4 with TRBJ1-3; D not resolved. V was shortened by 3 bases and J by 0 bases, with 4 bases between the two germline ends. This CDR3 spans 13 amino acids. CDR1 is SGHNT and CDR2 is YYREEE in the germline V gene (reference sequence).

This clonotype was counted at least ten times. The chain couples TRBV6-9 to TRBJ1-4; D is ambiguous. V lost 0 bases to trimming and J lost 0 bases, with 23 bases between them. The CDR3 contains 21 residues. The V gene's germline CDR1 is MNHGY and CDR2 SVAAGI. The CDR3 reads CASSYSSVRGVVGATNEKLFF. Written as DNA, the CDR3 is TGTGCCAGCAGTTATTCTTCGGTTCGAGGAGTAGTGGGAGCAACTAATGAAAAACTGTTTTTT.

This clonotype was seen a handful of times. This chain links TRBV16 with TRBJ1-4; D unresolved. CDR3 length equals 14 residues. Germline values: CDR1 KGHSY, CDR2 FQNENV. V lost 5 bases to trimming and J lost 3 bases, with 10 bases between them. DNA for the CDR3: TGTGCCAGCAGCGATATCCTCTCTAATGAAAAACTGTTTTTT. Residues: CASSDILSNEKLFF.

This clonotype was seen at least ten times. The CDR3 loop reads CSVAPGGTEAFF. The CDR3 DNA reads as TGCAGCGTGGCTCCAGGGGGCACTGAAGCTTTCTTT. V gene TRBV29-1 combines with J gene TRBJ1-1, with TRBD1 matching over 7 bases. V lost 6 bases and J lost 4; bases outside the gene matches: 5. The CDR3 covers 12 residues. CDR1 SQVTM and CDR2 ANQGSEA come from the germline V gene. The full variable domain, completed using reference TRBV29-1 and TRBJ1-1, is SAVISQKPSRDICQRGTSLTIQCQVDSQVTMMFWYRQQPGQSLTLIATANQGSEATYESGFVIDKFPISRPNLTFSTLTVSNMSPEDSSIYLCSVAPGGTEAFFGQGTRLTVV.

The chain joins TRBV5-4 to TRBJ2-1; 9 bases line up with TRBD2. V trimming: 8 bases; J trimming: 0 bases; junction bases outside the gene matches: 0. The CDR3 sequence is 13 residues long. Germline CDR1 reads SGHNT; CDR2 reads YYREEE (reference sequence). The CDR3 DNA reads TGTGCCAGTAGCGGGAGCTCCTACAATGAGCAGTTCTTC. Its protein product is CASSGSSYNEQFF. Variable domain in full (rest from reference TRBV5-4 and TRBJ2-1): ETGVTQSPTHLIKTRGQQVTLRCSSQSGHNTVSWYQQALGQGPQFIFQYYREEENGRGNFPPRFSGLQFPNYSSELNVNALELDDSALYLCASSGSSYNEQFFGPGTRLTVL.

This clonotype occurred a few times. This rearrangement joins TRBV5-4 to TRBJ2-5; the D gene is possibly TRBD1 (7 bases). The CDR3 consists of 15 residues. Germline CDR1 reads SGHNT; CDR2 reads YYREEE (reference sequence). The V end was cut by 4 bases, the J end by 5 bases, with 18 bases between. The CDR3 protein is CASSESRTGGETQYF. In DNA, the CDR3 is TGTGCCAGCAGCGAATCTCGGACAGGAGGGGAGACCCAGTACTTC. Full variable domain (remainder filled in from reference TRBV5-4 and TRBJ2-5): ETGVTQSPTHLIKTRGQQVTLRCSSQSGHNTVSWYQQALGQGPQFIFQYYREEENGRGNFPPRFSGLQFPNYSSELNVNALELDDSALYLCASSESRTGGETQYFGPGTRLLVL.